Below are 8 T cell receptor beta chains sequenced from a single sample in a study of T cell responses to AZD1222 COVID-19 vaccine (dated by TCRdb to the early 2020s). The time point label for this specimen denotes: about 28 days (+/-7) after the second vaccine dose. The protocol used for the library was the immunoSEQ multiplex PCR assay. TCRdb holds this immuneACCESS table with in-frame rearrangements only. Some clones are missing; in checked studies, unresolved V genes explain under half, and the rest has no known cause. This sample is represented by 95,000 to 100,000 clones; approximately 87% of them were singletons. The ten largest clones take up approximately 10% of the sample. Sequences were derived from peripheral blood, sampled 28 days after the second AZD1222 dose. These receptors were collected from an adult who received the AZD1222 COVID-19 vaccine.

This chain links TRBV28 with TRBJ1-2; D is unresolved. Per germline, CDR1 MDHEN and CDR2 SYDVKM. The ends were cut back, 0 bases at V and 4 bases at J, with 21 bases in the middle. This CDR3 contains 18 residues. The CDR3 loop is CASSLWVVSQPASYGYTF. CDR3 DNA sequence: TGTGCCAGCAGTTTATGGGTTGTCAGTCAACCGGCTAGCTATGGCTACACCTTC.

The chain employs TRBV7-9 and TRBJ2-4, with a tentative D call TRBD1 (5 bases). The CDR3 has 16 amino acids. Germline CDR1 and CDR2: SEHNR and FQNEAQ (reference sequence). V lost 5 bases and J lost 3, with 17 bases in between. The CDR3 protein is CASSPSSQGLKNIQYF. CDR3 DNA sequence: TGTGCCAGCAGCCCTTCGTCCCAGGGCCTCAAAAACATTCAGTACTTC.

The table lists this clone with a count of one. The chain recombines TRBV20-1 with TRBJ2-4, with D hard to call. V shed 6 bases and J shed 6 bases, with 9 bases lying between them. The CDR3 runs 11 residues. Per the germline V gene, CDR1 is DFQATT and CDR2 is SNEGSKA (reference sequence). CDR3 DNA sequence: TGCAGTGCCCCTTCGCTAAACATTCAGTACTTC. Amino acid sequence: CSAPSLNIQYF.

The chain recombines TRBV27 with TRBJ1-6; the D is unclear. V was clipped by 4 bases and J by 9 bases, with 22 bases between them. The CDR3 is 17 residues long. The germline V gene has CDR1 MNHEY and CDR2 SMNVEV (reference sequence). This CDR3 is CASSSAGADTRRSPLHF. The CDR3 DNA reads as TGTGCCAGCAGTTCGGCGGGAGCCGACACGAGGCGTTCACCCCTCCACTTT.

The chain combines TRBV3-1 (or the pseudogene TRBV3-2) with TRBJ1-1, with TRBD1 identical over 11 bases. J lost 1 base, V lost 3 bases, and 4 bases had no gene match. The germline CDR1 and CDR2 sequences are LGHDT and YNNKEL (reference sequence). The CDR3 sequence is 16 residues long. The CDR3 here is CASSHPGTGGNTEAFF. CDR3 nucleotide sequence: TGTGCCAGCAGCCACCCCGGGACAGGGGGGAACACTGAAGCTTTCTTT.

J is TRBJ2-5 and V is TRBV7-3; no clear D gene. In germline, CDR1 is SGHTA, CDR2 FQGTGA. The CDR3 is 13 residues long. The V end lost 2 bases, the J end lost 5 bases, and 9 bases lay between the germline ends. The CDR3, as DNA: TGTGCCAGCAGCTTAGATCCCTGGGAGACCCAGTACTTC. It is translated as CASSLDPWETQYF.

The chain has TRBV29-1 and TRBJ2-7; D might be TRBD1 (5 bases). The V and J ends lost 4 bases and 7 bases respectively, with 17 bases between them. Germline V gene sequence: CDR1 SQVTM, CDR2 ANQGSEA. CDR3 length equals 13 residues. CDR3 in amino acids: CSVGTLGPREQYF. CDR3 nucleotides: TGCAGCGTTGGGACATTGGGCCCCCGGGAGCAGTACTTC.

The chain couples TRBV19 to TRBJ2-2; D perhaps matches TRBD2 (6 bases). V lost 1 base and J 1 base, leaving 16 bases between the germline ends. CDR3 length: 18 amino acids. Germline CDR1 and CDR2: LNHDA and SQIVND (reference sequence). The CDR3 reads CASSIAGLSELNTGELFF. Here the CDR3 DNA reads TGTGCCAGTAGTATAGCGGGACTTTCCGAACTGAACACCGGGGAGCTGTTTTTT. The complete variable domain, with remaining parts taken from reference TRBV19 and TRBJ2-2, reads DGGITQSPKYLFRKEGQNVTLSCEQNLNHDAMYWYRQDPGQGLRLIYYSQIVNDFQKGDIAEGYSVSREKKESFPLTVTSAQKNPTAFYLCASSIAGLSELNTGELFFGEGSRLTVL.